This T cell receptor beta chain comes out of a study of T-cell reconstitution after alpha-beta-depleted transplantation in children. Study-wide results and caveats: From newly produced T cells came most of the T-cell counts and diversity one year after transplant. Reported findings indicate that, about two months after transplant, alpha-beta T cells came from several hundred expanded clones, which were derived from non-depleted graft cells. Some patients showed high day-60 TCRbeta diversity, which derived from surviving recipient T cells and thymic progenitors.

In germline, CDR1 is ENHRY, CDR2 SYGVKD. The CDR3 covers 14 residues. V dropped 7 bases and J dropped 2; count of bases not matched to a gene: 3. Comments on this clonotype: What it recognizes is unknown.

A library of TCRbeta sequences, prepared with unique molecular identifiers, was generated. A single record per CDR3 protein comes from TCRdb applying MiXCR to the PCR reads. The sample shows about 900,000 distinct CDR3 sequences, around 30% of them seen only once. The chain employs TRBV10-3 and TRBJ2-5, with 11 bases identical to TRBD2. The specimen comprised PBMCs, mostly from graft donor cells, sampled 360 days after TCRalphabeta/CD19-depleted stem cell transplant. This TCR was recovered from a boy under two years old who had a stem cell transplant for SCID, so the T cells may come from the graft donor. This CDR3 reads CAIKASGGQETQYF. CDR3 in DNA: TGTGCCATCAAGGCTAGCGGGGGGCAAGAGACCCAGTACTTC.